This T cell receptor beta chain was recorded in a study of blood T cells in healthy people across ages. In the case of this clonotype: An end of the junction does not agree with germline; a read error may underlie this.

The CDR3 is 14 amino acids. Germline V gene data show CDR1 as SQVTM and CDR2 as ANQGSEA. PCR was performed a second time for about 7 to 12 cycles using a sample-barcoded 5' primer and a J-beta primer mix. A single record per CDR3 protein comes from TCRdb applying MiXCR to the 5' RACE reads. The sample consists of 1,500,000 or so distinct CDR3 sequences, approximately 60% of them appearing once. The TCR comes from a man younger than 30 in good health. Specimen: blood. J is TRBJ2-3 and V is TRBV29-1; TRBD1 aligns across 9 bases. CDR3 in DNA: TGTAGCGTCGAGGGACAGGGAGTTCCAGATACGCAGTATTTT. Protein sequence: CSVEGQGVPDTQYF.